Following are 30 T cell receptor beta chains from one sample sequenced in a study of T cells after yellow fever vaccination. TCRdb re-analysed the 5' RACE reads in MiXCR, keeping a single row per CDR3 protein. The table shows 180,000 or so distinct CDR3 sequences, with around 10% occurring only once. Sequencing used CD8+ T cells sorted from PBMCs, obtained 15 days after the yellow fever booster vaccination. These receptors all come from a man between 18 and 35 years old who received the YFV17D yellow fever vaccine.

The rearrangement uses TRBV7-3 and TRBJ2-1; TRBD2 agrees at 11 bases. The V segment lost 3 bases and the J segment 9 bases; nucleotides outside the gene matches: 7. Germline V gene data show CDR1 as SGHTA and CDR2 as FQGTGA. The CDR3 length is 15 residues. The CDR3 DNA is TGTGCCAGCAGCTTGGTAGCGGGGGGGCCCGGTGAGCAGTTCTTC. Amino acid sequence: CASSLVAGGPGEQFF.

This sequence joins TRBV7-8 and TRBJ1-6, with 7 bases that match TRBD1. Unmatched junction bases numbered 11, after V lost 5 bases and J lost 7 bases. The CDR3 covers 16 residues. From germline, CDR1 is SGHVS and CDR2 FQNEAQ. In nucleotides, the CDR3 is TGTGCCAGCAGCGCCCGCGGGACAGCGAAGAATTCACCCCTCCACTTT. Its protein is CASSARGTAKNSPLHF.

The CDR3 DNA follows: TGTGCCAGCAGTTCCTCCGGGGCCCCCGTGGGTTATGGCTACACCTTC. Its translation is CASSSSGAPVGYGYTF. The gene calls are TRBV27 and TRBJ1-2; D may be TRBD1 (5 bases). The CDR3 is 16 amino acids. The germline V gene encodes CDR1 MNHEY and CDR2 SMNVEV (reference sequence). V was shortened by 4 bases and J by 5 bases, with 20 bases between the two germline ends.

The chain carries TRBV29-1 and TRBJ1-1, with D hard to call. From germline, CDR1 is SQVTM and CDR2 ANQGSEA. The CDR3 is made up of 12 amino acids. Trimming took 2 bases from V and 4 from J, leaving 8 bases between them. The DNA for the CDR3 is TGCAGCGTTGAAAGGCAGGTCACTGAAGCTTTCTTT. It specifies CSVERQVTEAFF.

This clonotype was recorded a few times. J is TRBJ2-2 and V is TRBV10-3; 9 nucleotides agree with TRBD1. With V trimmed by 8 bases and J by 6 bases, 10 bases remained unmatched. CDR1 is ENHRY and CDR2 is SYGVKD in the germline V gene. There are 15 residues in the CDR3. The CDR3 DNA sequence: TGTGCCATCTTCGGAGGGACAGGGATCGCCGGGGAGCTGTTTTTT. Encoded protein: CAIFGGTGIAGELFF.

This clonotype turned up a few times. The chain employs TRBV27 and TRBJ2-5; tentative D call: TRBD2 (7 bases). The CDR3 sequence is 13 residues long. In germline, CDR1 is MNHEY, CDR2 SMNVEV (reference sequence). Trimming removed 4 bases from V and 5 bases from J, with 11 bases in between. The CDR3 reads CASSSGGPETQYF. DNA for the CDR3: TGTGCCAGCAGTTCGGGGGGCCCGGAGACCCAGTACTTC.

Ten or more counts support this clonotype. This chain joins TRBV6-5 and TRBJ2-1; D unclear. CDR1 is MNHEY, CDR2 SVGAGI, per germline. V dropped 2 bases and J dropped 7 bases, with 3 bases sitting between them. CDR3 size: 11 residues. The chain's CDR3 is CASSYGNEQFF. In DNA form, the CDR3 reads TGTGCCAGCAGTTACGGGAATGAGCAGTTCTTC.

The V call is TRBV6-6, the J call TRBJ1-3; D is possibly TRBD1 (5 bases). CDR3 size: 15 residues. Germline V lookup: CDR1 MNHNY, CDR2 SVGAGI (reference sequence). V gave up 6 bases and J gave up 0 bases, with 12 bases separating them. CDR3 residues: CASSAGRTSGNTIYF. Here the CDR3 DNA reads TGTGCCAGCAGCGCGGGACGGACCTCTGGAAACACCATATATTTT.

This clonotype was seen a few times. The chain carries TRBV14 and TRBJ2-1; TRBD2 matches at 9 bases. V shed 0 bases and J 7 bases; nucleotides not matched to a gene: 10. This CDR3 is built from 17 residues. Germline CDR1 is SGHDN and CDR2 is FVKESK. The CDR3 is CASSQDGRRGGLNEQFF. The CDR3 region has the DNA TGTGCCAGCAGCCAAGATGGGCGGCGGGGGGGCCTAAATGAGCAGTTCTTC. The whole variable domain, filled in from reference TRBV14 and TRBJ2-1, reads EAGVTQFPSHSVIEKGQTVTLRCDPISGHDNLYWYRRVMGKEIKFLLHFVKESKQDESGMPNNRFLAERTGGTYSTLKVQPAELEDSGVYFCASSQDGRRGGLNEQFFGPGTRLTVL.

This chain joins TRBV15 and TRBJ1-1; D not resolved. This CDR3 spans 13 amino acids. CDR1 and CDR2 (germline): LNHNV, YYDKDF (reference sequence). V lost 5 bases and J lost 1, with 8 bases in between. The CDR3: CATSVRGNTEAFF. Here the CDR3 DNA reads TGTGCCACCAGCGTCCGGGGGAACACTGAAGCTTTCTTT.

The V and J genes are TRBV5-6 and TRBJ1-5; possibly TRBD1 for D (5 bases). The V end was cut by 9 bases, the J end by 10 bases, with 8 bases between. CDR3 length: 9 residues. Germline V gene lookup returns CDR1 SGHDT and CDR2 YYEEEE. The DNA of the CDR3 is TGTGCCACAGGGTGCCCCCAGCATTTT. The encoded protein is CATGCPQHF.

This clonotype was picked up a small number of times. The J gene is TRBJ1-5, the V gene TRBV2; TRBD1 might be the D (5 bases). The germline V gene has CDR1 SNHLY and CDR2 FYNNEI. The V end was cut by 7 bases, the J end by 2 bases, with 9 bases between. CDR3 size: 13 residues. The CDR3 DNA is TGTGCCAGCAATGTGGGGGGCAATCAGCCCCAGCATTTT. Residues: CASNVGGNQPQHF. The whole variable domain, filled in from reference TRBV2 and TRBJ1-5, reads EPEVTQTPSHQVTQMGQEVILRCVPISNHLYFYWYRQILGQKVEFLVSFYNNEISEKSEIFDDQFSVERPDGSNFTLKIRSTKLEDSAMYFCASNVGGNQPQHFGDGTRLSIL.

The chain joins TRBV9 to TRBJ2-3; 9 bases fit TRBD2. Germline-derived CDR1 and CDR2 are SGDLS and YYNGEE. The CDR3 runs 17 residues. V shed 0 bases, J shed 3 bases, and the junction held 8 bases outside the gene matches. The CDR3, as DNA: TGTGCCAGCAGCGTAGCTAAAGAGCGGGGGGAGACAGATACGCAGTATTTT. This translates into CASSVAKERGETDTQYF.

There are a few counts of this clonotype. One end of the junction does not line up with germline, which may come from a read error. The V and J genes are TRBV7-4 and TRBJ2-7; 8 bases fit TRBD1. Germline V gives CDR1 SGHVT, CDR2 SQSDAQ. This CDR3 contains 10 residues. As DNA, the CDR3 is TGTGCCAGCACCAGAAGACAGGGGTGCTTC. It codes for CASTRRQGCF.

This clonotype was counted ten times or more. V and J are TRBV4-1 and TRBJ1-1, with D possibly matching TRBD1 (5 bases). Per the germline V gene, CDR1 is MGHRA and CDR2 is YSYEKL. This CDR3 spans 16 amino acids. V was cut by 5 bases and J by 1 base, with 17 bases left in between. The CDR3 loop reads CASSRQTFPTNTEAFF. In DNA, the CDR3 is TGCGCCAGCAGCAGACAGACCTTTCCTACGAACACTGAAGCTTTCTTT.

This clonotype was detected many times. This chain links TRBV7-3 with TRBJ2-1; D not certain. CDR1 and CDR2 from the germline V gene are SGHTA and FQGTGA. This CDR3 has 15 residues. V dropped 5 bases and J dropped 0 bases, with 11 bases sitting between them. Here the CDR3 reads CASSLGPVSYNEQFF. The CDR3, as DNA: TGTGCCAGCAGCCTCGGACCGGTCTCCTACAATGAGCAGTTCTTC.

There are a few counts of this clonotype. This rearrangement joins TRBV6-2 or TRBV6-3 to TRBJ2-5; 8 nucleotides match TRBD1. Losses at the gene ends were 0 bases for V and 3 bases for J; bases not matched to a gene: 6. The CDR3 is 16 residues long. Germline CDR1 is MNHEY and CDR2 is SVGEGT. Written as DNA, the CDR3 is TGTGCCAGCAGTTACTCTGAGACAGGGGTGGAAGAGACCCAGTACTTC. This encodes CASSYSETGVEETQYF.

This clonotype has a handful of counts. The chain joins TRBV21-1 to TRBJ2-7. TRBV21-1 constitutes a pseudogene. The CDR3 covers 14 residues. CDR3 protein: CASSRTGSYYEQYV. The CDR3 DNA follows: TGTGCCAGCAGCCGGACAGGCAGCTATTACGAGCAGTACGTC.

The rearrangement links TRBV7-9 to TRBJ1-4; D is ambiguous. The CDR3 runs to 17 residues. With 7 bases removed from V and 0 bases from J, the gap between germline ends came to 18 bases. Germline-derived CDR1 and CDR2 are SEHNR and FQNEAQ (reference sequence). In nucleotides, the CDR3 is TGTGCCAGCACCCCATCGGGCGGACGAACAACTAATGAAAAACTGTTTTTT. Protein: CASTPSGGRTTNEKLFF. The complete variable domain, with remaining parts taken from reference TRBV7-9 and TRBJ1-4, reads DTGVSQNPRHKITKRGQNVTFRCDPISEHNRLYWYRQTLGQGPEFLTYFQNEAQLEKSRLLSDRFSAERPKGSFSTLEIQRTEQGDSAMYLCASTPSGGRTTNEKLFFGSGTQLSVL.

This clonotype was counted between two and nine times. V gene TRBV9 combines with J gene TRBJ2-1, with D possibly matching TRBD2 (7 bases). Germline V gives CDR1 SGDLS, CDR2 YYNGEE. CDR3 size: 15 residues. V lost 0 bases to trimming and J lost 10 bases, with 17 bases between them. This CDR3 is CASSVGGGALGEQFF. In DNA, the CDR3 is TGTGCCAGCAGCGTAGGTGGGGGGGCCCTAGGGGAGCAGTTCTTC.

The chain couples TRBV6-5 to TRBJ2-3; 8 nucleotides match TRBD2. V lost 10 bases to trimming and J lost 3 bases; unmatched junction nucleotides: 6. CDR3 length: 13 amino acids. Germline-derived CDR1 and CDR2 are MNHEY and SVGAGI. The CDR3 spells CATRGGPTDTQYF. CDR3 DNA: TGTGCCACCCGGGGGGGCCCAACAGATACGCAGTATTTT.

V is TRBV12-3 or TRBV12-4 and J is TRBJ2-3; TRBD2 is a possible D gene (5 bases). This CDR3 has 14 amino acids. V lost 8 bases, J lost 3 bases, and 15 bases lay in between. For the CDR3, the DNA is TGTGCCAGCTGCCCCTCTGGGGAGACAGATACGCAGTATTTT. Translation gives CASCPSGETDTQYF.

The chain recombines TRBV7-6 with TRBJ2-7; 9 positions match TRBD2. The CDR3 consists of 16 residues. Germline V CDR1 and CDR2: SGHVS, FNYEAQ. V lost 7 bases and J lost 0; bases outside the gene matches: 10. CDR3 coding DNA: TGTGCCAGCAAGCCTAGCGGGGACACCTACTCCTACGAGCAGTACTTC. Translation: CASKPSGDTYSYEQYF.

This chain's CDR3 is CASSSSGGLEQYV. The CDR3 DNA reads TGTGCCAGCAGCTCCAGCGGGGGTCTCGAGCAGTACGTC. This chain links TRBV7-9 with TRBJ2-7, with 8 bases identical to TRBD2. V trimming: 4 bases; J trimming: 6 bases; junction bases outside the gene matches: 5. This CDR3 region has 13 residues. Germline V gives CDR1 SEHNR, CDR2 FQNEAQ (reference sequence).

This clonotype was counted between two and nine times. DNA for the CDR3: TGTGCCAGCAGCTTATACGGGGGGCTCGAGCAGTACGTC. Protein: CASSLYGGLEQYV. The gene calls are TRBV7-3 and TRBJ2-7; D possibly corresponds to TRBD2 (7 bases). The V gene's germline CDR1 is SGHTA and CDR2 FQGTGA. This CDR3 region has 13 residues. Trimming took 2 bases from V and 6 from J, leaving 11 bases between them.

The rearrangement joins TRBV28 to TRBJ2-4; TRBD1 matches 11 bases. Germline loops: CDR1 MDHEN, CDR2 SYDVKM. The CDR3 contains 16 residues. V lost 5 bases and J lost 8; bases outside the gene matches: 11. CDR3 protein: CASSPYIRDRGDIQYF. The DNA of the CDR3 is TGTGCCAGCAGTCCGTACATCCGGGACAGGGGGGACATTCAGTACTTC.

The chain links TRBV27 to TRBJ2-5, with 11 positions matching TRBD2. V dropped 6 bases and J dropped 0; count of bases not matched to a gene: 3. Germline CDR1 and CDR2: MNHEY and SMNVEV (reference sequence). The CDR3 has 15 residues. This chain's CDR3 is CASSRLAGNQETQYF. CDR3 DNA sequence: TGTGCCAGCAGCAGACTAGCGGGGAACCAAGAGACCCAGTACTTC.

This rearrangement joins TRBV6-6 to TRBJ2-7; weak D call: TRBD1 (6 bases). The ends were cut back, 4 bases at V and 3 bases at J, with 13 bases in the middle. Germline CDR1 is MNHNY and CDR2 is SVGAGI (reference sequence). CDR3 length: 14 residues. CDR3 nucleotides: TGTGCCAGCAGTTCCCCCACAGGGATCTACGAGCAGTACGTC. This gives the protein CASSSPTGIYEQYV.

V usage is TRBV7-8 and J usage is TRBJ1-3; TRBD1 aligns across 8 bases. Germline V gene sequence: CDR1 SGHVS, CDR2 FQNEAQ. Losses at the gene ends were 7 bases for V and 4 bases for J; bases not matched to a gene: 9. CDR3 length equals 15 residues. CDR3 coding DNA: TGTGCCAGCACCTCCGGACAGGGTCCAGGAAACACCATATATTTT. The encoded protein is CASTSGQGPGNTIYF. The full variable domain, with the rest looked up from reference TRBV7-8 and TRBJ1-3, is GAGVSQSPRYKVAKRGQDVALRCDPISGHVSLFWYQQALGQGPEFLTYFQNEAQLDKSGLPSDRFFAERPEGSVSTLKIQRTQQEDSAVYLCASTSGQGPGNTIYFGEGSWLTVV.

The chain links TRBV3-2 to TRBJ2-5; the D call in the table, TRBD1, was not verified against the DNA. TRBV3-2 is an annotated pseudogene. The CDR3 has 16 residues. CDR3 in amino acids: CASSLKKTRGQETQYF. CDR3 sequence (DNA): TGTGCCAGCAGCCTGAAGAAAACCAGGGGACAAGAGACCCAGTACTTC.